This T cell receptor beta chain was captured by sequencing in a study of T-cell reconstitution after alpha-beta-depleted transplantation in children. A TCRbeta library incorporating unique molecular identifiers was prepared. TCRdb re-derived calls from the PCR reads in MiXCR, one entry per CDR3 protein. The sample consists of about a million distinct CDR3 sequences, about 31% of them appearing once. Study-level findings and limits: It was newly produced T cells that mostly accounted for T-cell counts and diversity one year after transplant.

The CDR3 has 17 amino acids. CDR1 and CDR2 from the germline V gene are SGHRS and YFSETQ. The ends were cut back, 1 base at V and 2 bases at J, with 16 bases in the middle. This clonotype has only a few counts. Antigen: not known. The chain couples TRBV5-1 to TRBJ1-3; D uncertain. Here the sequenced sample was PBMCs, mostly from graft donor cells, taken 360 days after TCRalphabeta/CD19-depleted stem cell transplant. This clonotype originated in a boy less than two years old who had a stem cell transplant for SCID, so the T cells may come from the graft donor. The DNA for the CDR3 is TGCGCCAGCAGCTTGAAGTTGGGCATGAGACCTGGAAACACCATATATTTT. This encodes CASSLKLGMRPGNTIYF.